This TCR beta chain was documented in a study of T cell responses to AZD1222 COVID-19 vaccine. Points from the study as a whole: Most donors were white British, females outnumbered males, and clonal diversity was possibly underestimated.

A note on this clone: Antigen unknown.

TCRdb keeps only in-frame clones here, not all; method: immunoSEQ multiplex PCR. Found here are fewer than 200,000 clones, about 90% of them singletons; the top ten hold around 2%. The ends lost 5 bases at V and 2 bases at J; junction bases unmatched: 9. The germline V gene encodes CDR1 SGHVS and CDR2 FNYEAQ. The CDR3 spans 16 residues. The rearrangement joins TRBV7-6 to TRBJ2-7; 10 bases are shared with TRBD2. The material was peripheral blood, obtained on day 0 of AZD1222 vaccination. This TCR was sampled from an adult in good health. CDR3 residues: CASSPKTSGVAYEQYF. The CDR3 DNA follows: TGTGCCAGCAGCCCCAAAACTAGCGGGGTGGCCTACGAGCAGTACTTC.